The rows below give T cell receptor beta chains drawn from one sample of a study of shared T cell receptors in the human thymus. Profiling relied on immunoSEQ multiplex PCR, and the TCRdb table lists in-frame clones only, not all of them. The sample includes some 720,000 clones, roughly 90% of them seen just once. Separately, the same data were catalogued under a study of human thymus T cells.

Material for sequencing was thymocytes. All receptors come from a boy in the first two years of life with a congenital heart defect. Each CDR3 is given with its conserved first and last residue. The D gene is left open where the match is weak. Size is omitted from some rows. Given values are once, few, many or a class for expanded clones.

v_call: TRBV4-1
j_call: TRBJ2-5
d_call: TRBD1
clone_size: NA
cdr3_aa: CASSQGGTGLETQYF
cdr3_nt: TGCGCCAGCAGCCAAGGTGGGACAGGTTTGGAGACCCAGTACTTC

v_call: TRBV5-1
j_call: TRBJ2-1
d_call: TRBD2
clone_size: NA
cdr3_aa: CASSSTSGSRDLNEQFF
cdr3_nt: TGCGCCAGCAGCTCGACTAGCGGGAGCAGGGACCTTAATGAGCAGTTCTTC

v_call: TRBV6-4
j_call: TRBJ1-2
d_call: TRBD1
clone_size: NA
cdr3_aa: CASSDSIGGDYGYTF
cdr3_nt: TGTGCCAGCAGTGACTCGATAGGGGGCGACTATGGCTACACCTTC

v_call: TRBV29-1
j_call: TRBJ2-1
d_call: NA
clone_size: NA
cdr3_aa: CSVQDRSSYNEQFF
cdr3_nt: TGCAGCGTTCAAGACCGGAGCTCCTACAATGAGCAGTTCTTC

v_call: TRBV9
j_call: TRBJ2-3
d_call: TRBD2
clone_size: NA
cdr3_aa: CASGCLAGGPGLSTDTQYF
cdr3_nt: TGTGCCAGCGGTTGCCTAGCGGGAGGGCCAGGCCTTAGCACAGATACGCAGTATTTT

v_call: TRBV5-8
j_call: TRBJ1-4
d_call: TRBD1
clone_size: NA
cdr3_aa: CASSFPRDRGDDEKLFF
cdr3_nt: TGTGCCAGCAGCTTCCCCCGGGACAGGGGCGACGATGAAAAACTGTTTTTT

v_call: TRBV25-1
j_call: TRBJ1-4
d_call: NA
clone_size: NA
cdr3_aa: CASSEAAGLDEKLFF
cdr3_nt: TGTGCCAGCAGTGAAGCTGCAGGGCTGGATGAAAAACTGTTTTTT

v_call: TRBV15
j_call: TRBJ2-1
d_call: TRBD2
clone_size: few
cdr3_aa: CATSRAGTSGPSSYNEQFF
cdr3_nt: TGTGCCACCAGCCGCGCCGGGACTAGCGGACCCAGCTCCTACAATGAGCAGTTCTTC

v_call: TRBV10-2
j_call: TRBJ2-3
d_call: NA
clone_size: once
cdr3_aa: CASSVNSPPADTQYF
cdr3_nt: TGCGCCAGCAGTGTGAACTCACCACCGGCAGATACGCAGTATTTT

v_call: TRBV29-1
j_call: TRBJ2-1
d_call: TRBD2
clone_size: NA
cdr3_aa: CSVEDGGLAGGQSYNEQFF
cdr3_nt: TGCAGCGTTGAAGATGGCGGACTAGCGGGAGGGCAATCCTACAATGAGCAGTTCTTC

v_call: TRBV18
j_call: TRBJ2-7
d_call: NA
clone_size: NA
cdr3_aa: CASSLGTYEQYF
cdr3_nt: TGTGCCAGCTCCCTTGGCACCTACGAGCAGTACTTC

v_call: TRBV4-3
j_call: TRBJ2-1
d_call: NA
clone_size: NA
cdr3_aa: CASSQPPLGSEQFF
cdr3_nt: TGCGCCAGCAGCCAACCCCCACTAGGGTCTGAGCAGTTCTTC

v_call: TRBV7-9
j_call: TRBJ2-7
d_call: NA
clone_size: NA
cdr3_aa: CASSSSQAGTPGYEQYF
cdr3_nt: TGTGCCAGCAGCTCGAGTCAAGCCGGGACTCCTGGCTACGAGCAGTACTTC

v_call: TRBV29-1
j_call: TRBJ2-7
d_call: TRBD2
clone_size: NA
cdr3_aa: CSVEVNPGLGPSYEQYF
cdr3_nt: TGCAGCGTTGAGGTAAACCCGGGACTAGGACCTTCCTACGAGCAGTACTTC

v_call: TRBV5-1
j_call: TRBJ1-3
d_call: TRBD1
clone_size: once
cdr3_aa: CASSPDGQGNTGNTIYF
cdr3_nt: TGCGCCAGCAGCCCCGACGGACAGGGAAACACTGGAAACACCATATATTTT

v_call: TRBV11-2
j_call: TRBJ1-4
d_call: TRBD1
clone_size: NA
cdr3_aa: CASRARGLDEKLFF
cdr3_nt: TGTGCCAGCAGGGCGAGGGGGCTCGATGAAAAACTGTTTTTT

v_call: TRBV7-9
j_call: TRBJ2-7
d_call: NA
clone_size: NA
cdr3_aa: CASSQRGNEQYF
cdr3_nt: TGTGCCAGCAGCCAGCGCGGGAACGAGCAGTACTTC

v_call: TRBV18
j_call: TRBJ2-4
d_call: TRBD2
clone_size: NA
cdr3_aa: CASSPAFQREGAKNIQYF
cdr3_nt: TGTGCCAGCTCACCCGCCTTTCAGCGGGAAGGGGCCAAAAACATTCAGTACTTC

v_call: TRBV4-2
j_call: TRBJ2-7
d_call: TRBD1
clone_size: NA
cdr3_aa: CASSQERTGAFYEQYF
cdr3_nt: TGTGCCAGCAGCCAAGAAAGAACAGGGGCCTTCTACGAGCAGTACTTC

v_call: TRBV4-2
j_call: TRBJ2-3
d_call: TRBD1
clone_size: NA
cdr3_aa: CASSQDRPGQDFTYTDTQYF
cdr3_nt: TGTGCCAGCAGCCAAGACCGCCCCGGACAGGACTTTACTTACACAGATACGCAGTATTTT

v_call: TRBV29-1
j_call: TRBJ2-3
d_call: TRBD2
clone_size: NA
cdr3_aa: CSARLAGGPGGTDTQYF
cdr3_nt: TGCAGCGCCAGACTAGCGGGAGGGCCGGGGGGCACAGATACGCAGTATTTT

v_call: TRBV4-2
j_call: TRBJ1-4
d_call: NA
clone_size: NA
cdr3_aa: CASSPGLFNEKLFF
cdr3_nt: TGTGCCAGCAGCCCGGGTCTTTTCAATGAAAAACTGTTTTTT

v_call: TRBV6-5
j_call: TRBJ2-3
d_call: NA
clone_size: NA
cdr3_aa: CASRAGGTPTDTQYF
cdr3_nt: TGTGCCAGCAGGGCAGGAGGGACCCCCACAGATACGCAGTATTTT

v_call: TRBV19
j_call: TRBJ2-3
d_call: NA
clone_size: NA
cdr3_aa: CASPLLDTQYF
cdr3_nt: TGTGCCAGCCCATTGTTAGATACGCAGTATTTT

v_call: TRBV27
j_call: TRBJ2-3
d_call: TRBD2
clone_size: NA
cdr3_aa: CASSSFPSGSSTDTQYF
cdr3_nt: TGTGCCAGCAGTTCTTTCCCTAGCGGGAGTAGCACAGATACGCAGTATTTT

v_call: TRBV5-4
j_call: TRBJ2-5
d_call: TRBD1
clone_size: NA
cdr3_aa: CASSNRQGWAQGQETQYF
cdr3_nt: TGTGCCAGCAGCAATAGACAGGGGTGGGCCCAAGGGCAAGAGACCCAGTACTTC

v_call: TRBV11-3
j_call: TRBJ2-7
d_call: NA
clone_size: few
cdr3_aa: CASNIWGRGNEQYF
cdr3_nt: TGTGCCAGCAACATCTGGGGCAGAGGAAACGAGCAGTACTTC

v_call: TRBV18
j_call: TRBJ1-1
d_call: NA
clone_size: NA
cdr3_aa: CASSRAGTYTEAFF
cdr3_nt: TGTGCCAGCTCAAGAGCGGGGACCTACACTGAAGCTTTCTTT

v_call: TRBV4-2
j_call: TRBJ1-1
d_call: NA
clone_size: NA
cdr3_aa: CASSQDRNSRNTEAFF
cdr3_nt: TGTGCCAGCAGCCAAGATCGAAACAGCAGGAACACTGAAGCTTTCTTT

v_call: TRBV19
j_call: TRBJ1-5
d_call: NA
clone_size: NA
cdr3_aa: CASSKGVTTYSNQPQHF
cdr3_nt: TGTGCCAGTAGTAAAGGAGTGACGACCTATAGCAATCAGCCCCAGCATTTT

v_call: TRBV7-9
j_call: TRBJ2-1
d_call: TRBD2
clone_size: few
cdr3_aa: CASSFGQREGFYNEQFF
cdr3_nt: TGTGCCAGCAGCTTCGGCCAGCGGGAGGGTTTCTACAATGAGCAGTTCTTC

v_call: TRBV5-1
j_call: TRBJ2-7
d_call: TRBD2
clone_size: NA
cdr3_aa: CASSCTSGRAYEQYF
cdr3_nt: TGCGCCAGCAGCTGCACTAGCGGGAGGGCCTACGAGCAGTACTTC

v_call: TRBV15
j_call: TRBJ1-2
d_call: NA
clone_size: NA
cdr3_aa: CATSRDPRQAYGYTF
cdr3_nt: TGTGCCACCAGCAGAGATCCGCGACAGGCCTATGGCTACACCTTC

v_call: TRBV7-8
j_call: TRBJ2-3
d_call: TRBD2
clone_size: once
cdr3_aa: CASSSLRSGSADTDTQYF
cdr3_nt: TGTGCCAGCAGCTCCTTGAGGAGCGGGAGTGCCGACACAGATACGCAGTATTTT

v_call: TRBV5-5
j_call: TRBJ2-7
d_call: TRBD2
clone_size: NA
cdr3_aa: CASSSGLAGESEQYF
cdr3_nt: TGTGCCAGCAGCTCCGGACTAGCGGGAGAAAGCGAGCAGTACTTC

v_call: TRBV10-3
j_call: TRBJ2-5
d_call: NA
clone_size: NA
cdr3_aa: CAISENHQISQETQYF
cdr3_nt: TGTGCCATCAGTGAGAATCACCAGATATCCCAAGAGACCCAGTACTTC

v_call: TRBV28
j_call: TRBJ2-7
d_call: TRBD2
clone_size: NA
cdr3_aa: CASSFPPSGSYEQYF
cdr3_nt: TGTGCCAGCAGTTTTCCCCCTAGCGGGAGCTACGAGCAGTACTTC

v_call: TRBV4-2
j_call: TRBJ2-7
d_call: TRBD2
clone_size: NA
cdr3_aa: CASSQVTSGRPPSAVGQYEQYF
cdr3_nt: TGTGCCAGCAGCCAAGTGACTAGCGGGAGGCCCCCATCAGCCGTCGGGCAATACGAGCAGTACTTC

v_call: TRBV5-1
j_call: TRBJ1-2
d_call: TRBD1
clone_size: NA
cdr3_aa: CASSLVGTGRGWGYTF
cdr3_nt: TGCGCCAGCAGCTTGGTCGGGACAGGCCGGGGATGGGGCTACACCTTC

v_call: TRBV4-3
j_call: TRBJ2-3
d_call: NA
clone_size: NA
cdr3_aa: CASSLQTTSTDTQYF
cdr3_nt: TGCGCCAGCAGCCTGCAGACGACTAGCACAGATACGCAGTATTTT

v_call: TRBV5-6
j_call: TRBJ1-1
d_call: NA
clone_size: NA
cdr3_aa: CASSFGGEAFF
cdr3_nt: TGTGCCAGCAGCTTCGGAGGGGAAGCTTTCTTT

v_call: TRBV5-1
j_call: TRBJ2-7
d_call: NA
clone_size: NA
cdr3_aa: CATAAGSASSYEQYF
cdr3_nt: TGCGCCACCGCAGCTGGTAGCGCTAGCTCCTACGAGCAGTACTTC

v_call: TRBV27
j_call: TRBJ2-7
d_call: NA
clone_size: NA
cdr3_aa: CASSLSGERAYEQYF
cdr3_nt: TGTGCCAGCAGTTTATCGGGAGAGCGGGCTTACGAGCAGTACTTC

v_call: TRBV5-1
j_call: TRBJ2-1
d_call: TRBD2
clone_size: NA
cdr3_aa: CASSLAGGLRADEQFF
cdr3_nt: TGCGCCAGCAGTTTAGCGGGAGGGCTAAGGGCCGATGAGCAGTTCTTC

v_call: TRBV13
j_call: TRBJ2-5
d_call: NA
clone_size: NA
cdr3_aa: CASSFTRWYPQETQYF
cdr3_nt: TGTGCCAGCAGCTTCACGCGGTGGTACCCCCAGGAGACCCAGTACTTC

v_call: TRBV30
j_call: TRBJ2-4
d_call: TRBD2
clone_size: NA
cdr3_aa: CAWSSYKGTSRKNIQYF
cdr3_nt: TGTGCCTGGAGTTCCTATAAAGGGACTAGTCGCAAAAACATTCAGTACTTC